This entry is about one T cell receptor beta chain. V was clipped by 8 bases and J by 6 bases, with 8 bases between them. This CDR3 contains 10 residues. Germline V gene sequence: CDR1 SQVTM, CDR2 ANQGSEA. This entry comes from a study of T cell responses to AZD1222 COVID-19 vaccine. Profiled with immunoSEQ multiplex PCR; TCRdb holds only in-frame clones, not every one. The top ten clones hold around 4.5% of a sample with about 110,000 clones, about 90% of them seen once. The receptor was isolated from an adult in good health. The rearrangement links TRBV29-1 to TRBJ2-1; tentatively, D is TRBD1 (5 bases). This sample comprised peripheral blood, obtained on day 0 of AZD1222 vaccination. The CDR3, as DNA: TGCAGCACCAGGGTCAATGAGCAGTTCTTC. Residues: CSTRVNEQFF.